Below, 27 T cell receptor beta chains from the same sample are listed, as sequenced in a study of T cell responses to AZD1222 COVID-19 vaccine. TCRdb's copy holds only in-frame clones and misses some; the assay was immunoSEQ multiplex PCR. Of some 100,000 clones in the sample, roughly 87% were seen once. Sample: peripheral blood, taken on day 0 of MenACWY control vaccination. The receptors were sampled from an adult in good health.

The gene calls are TRBV19 and TRBJ1-5; D is ambiguous. V lost 10 bases and J lost 5, with 12 bases in between. Germline values: CDR1 LNHDA, CDR2 SQIVND (reference sequence). CDR3 length: 12 amino acids. As DNA, the CDR3 is TGTGCCACCCAGAGCTGGGATCAGCCCCAGCATTTT. As protein: CATQSWDQPQHF.

With regard to this clone: An end of the junction does not agree with germline; a read error may underlie this. The rearrangement joins TRBV28 to TRBJ1-2; 7 nucleotides line up with TRBD1. The germline gives CDR1 MDHEN, CDR2 SYDVKM. The CDR3 spans 15 residues. CDR3 coding DNA: TGTGCCAGCATCCGCCGAGGACAGGCTAATTATGGCTACACCTTC. It encodes CASIRRGQANYGYTF.

This clone showed up just once. The chain couples TRBV9 to TRBJ1-3; 12 nucleotides line up with TRBD1. After removal of 4 bases from V and 5 bases from J, the junction contained 10 bases not matched to a gene. CDR1 is SGDLS and CDR2 is YYNGEE in the germline V gene. The CDR3 totals 17 residues. In DNA form, the CDR3 reads TGTGCCAGCAGCACCCATTCCGGGACAGGGGGCAGAAACACCATATATTTT. Its translation is CASSTHSGTGGRNTIYF.

The chain has TRBV6-5 and TRBJ2-3; 7 nucleotides align to TRBD2. CDR3 size: 15 residues. In germline, CDR1 is MNHEY, CDR2 SVGAGI. The V segment lost 4 bases and the J segment 3 bases; nucleotides outside the gene matches: 7. The DNA of the CDR3 is TGTGCCAGCAGTTCCCGGGGGGTAGGAACAGATACGCAGTATTTT. This translates into CASSSRGVGTDTQYF.

The genes are TRBV6-5 and TRBJ2-5; D remains ambiguous. Germline V CDR1 and CDR2: MNHEY, SVGAGI. V was trimmed by 2 bases and J by 5 bases, leaving 15 bases between them. The CDR3 sequence is 15 residues long. The CDR3 DNA reads as TGTGCCAGCAGTTACCCCCAGCGCCTAGGGGAGACCCAGTACTTC. Translation gives CASSYPQRLGETQYF.

The rearrangement joins TRBV7-9 to TRBJ2-3, with 10 positions matching TRBD2. The CDR3 length is 18 residues. With V trimmed by 7 bases and J by 2 bases, 15 bases remained unmatched. Germline CDR1 reads SEHNR; CDR2 reads FQNEAQ (reference sequence). This CDR3 reads CASNQRGGLYRHTDTQYF. In DNA form, the CDR3 reads TGTGCCAGCAACCAGCGGGGGGGCCTGTATCGGCACACAGATACGCAGTATTTT. The whole variable domain, filled in from reference TRBV7-9 and TRBJ2-3, reads DTGVSQNPRHKITKRGQNVTFRCDPISEHNRLYWYRQTLGQGPEFLTYFQNEAQLEKSRLLSDRFSAERPKGSFSTLEIQRTEQGDSAMYLCASNQRGGLYRHTDTQYFGPGTRLTVL.

The V call is TRBV30, the J call TRBJ1-3; 8 nucleotides line up with TRBD1. CDR1 and CDR2 from the germline V gene are GTSNPN and SVGIG (reference sequence). Unmatched junction bases numbered 5, after V lost 0 bases and J lost 1 base. The CDR3 spans 16 residues. Written as DNA, the CDR3 is TGTGCCTGGAGTGTACTCACAGGGGGTTCTGGAAACACCATATATTTT. Its protein product is CAWSVLTGGSGNTIYF.

This clone came up a few times. The J gene is TRBJ2-2, the V gene TRBV9, with 9 bases lining up with TRBD1. Germline V gene sequence: CDR1 SGDLS, CDR2 YYNGEE. Trimming took 2 bases from V and 3 from J; bases not matched to a gene: 5. The CDR3 covers 16 residues. DNA of the CDR3: TGTGCCAGCAGCGTTTCCGGACAGGGGCACACCGGGGAGCTGTTTTTT. Translation: CASSVSGQGHTGELFF.

The chain has TRBV5-8 and TRBJ1-1; D is unclear. CDR1 and CDR2 from the germline V gene are SGHTS and YDEGEE. The V end was cut by 2 bases, the J end by 8 bases, with 7 bases between. The CDR3 is 11 residues long. The CDR3 here is CASSLFGEAFF. The CDR3 nucleotides are TGTGCCAGCAGCTTATTCGGGGAAGCTTTCTTT.

This chain connects TRBV5-4 to TRBJ1-1; the match to TRBD1 covers 7 bases. The CDR3 is 13 amino acids. J lost 5 bases, V lost 3 bases, and 4 bases had no gene match. Germline V CDR1 and CDR2: SGHNT, YYREEE (reference sequence). CDR3 sequence: CASSSDRVTEAFF. In DNA form, the CDR3 reads TGTGCCAGCAGCTCCGACAGGGTTACTGAAGCTTTCTTT.

The chain combines TRBV14 with TRBJ1-2; no reliable D call. V lost 4 bases and J 4 bases, leaving 10 bases between the germline ends. Germline CDR1 is SGHDN and CDR2 is FVKESK. The CDR3 runs 13 residues. The CDR3 reads CASSPRSGYGYTF. The CDR3 DNA reads TGTGCCAGCAGCCCCCGTTCCGGCTATGGCTACACCTTC.

This clone was recorded once. This chain joins TRBV2 and TRBJ2-7; tentatively, D is TRBD1 or TRBD2 (5 bases each). The CDR3 length is 14 residues. V was shortened by 6 bases and J by 7 bases, with 19 bases between the two germline ends. Per germline, CDR1 SNHLY and CDR2 FYNNEI. CDR3 in DNA: TGTGCCAGCAGGACGGGGCTCACAAGAAGGGAGCAGTACTTC. It translates to CASRTGLTRREQYF.

This rearrangement joins TRBV2 to TRBJ1-1, with 8 bases that match TRBD1. The CDR3 sequence is 14 residues long. CDR1 and CDR2 (germline): SNHLY, FYNNEI. J gave up 2 bases and V 5 bases, and 4 bases lay outside the gene matches. CDR3 DNA sequence: TGTGCCAGCAGTCCGGGACAGGTCAACACTGAAGCTTTCTTT. Protein sequence: CASSPGQVNTEAFF.

This clone showed up just a few times. This chain links TRBV4-3 with TRBJ1-2; the D is unclear. The CDR3 is 14 amino acids. The V and J ends lost 3 bases and 2 bases respectively, with 10 bases between them. Germline assignment: CDR1 LGHNA and CDR2 YSLEER. Here the CDR3 reads CASSHDRSNYGYTF. Written as DNA, the CDR3 is TGCGCCAGCAGCCATGATCGATCCAACTATGGCTACACCTTC.

The chain links TRBV11-2 to TRBJ2-1; 9 bases map to TRBD2. This CDR3 comprises 16 residues. J gave up 9 bases and V 4 bases, and 13 bases lay outside the gene matches. Germline values: CDR1 SGHAT, CDR2 FQNNGV. The CDR3 loop reads CASSSNKAGGRFEQFF. CDR3 DNA sequence: TGTGCCAGCAGCTCAAACAAAGCGGGAGGCCGGTTTGAGCAGTTCTTC.

V gene TRBV12-3 or TRBV12-4 combines with J gene TRBJ1-2; tentatively, D is TRBD1 (5 bases). The CDR3 is 12 amino acids. V was shortened by 4 bases and J by 14 bases, with 17 bases between the two germline ends. CDR3 nucleotide sequence: TGTGCCAGCAGTTCCCGAGGGACGGAGAAAACCTTC. It encodes CASSSRGTEKTF.

V and J are TRBV5-8 and TRBJ2-1, with TRBD2 matching 8 bases. V gave up 2 bases and J gave up 4 bases; unmatched junction bases: 5. This CDR3 has 15 amino acids. Germline V lookup: CDR1 SGHTS, CDR2 YDEGEE. The CDR3 is CASSLAGAGYNEQFF. The CDR3 DNA reads as TGTGCCAGCAGCTTAGCGGGAGCGGGGTACAATGAGCAGTTCTTC.

This rearrangement joins TRBV3-1 (or the pseudogene TRBV3-2) to TRBJ1-6; 8 bases map to TRBD1. Trimming cost V 4 bases and J 8 bases; bases outside gene matches: 4. CDR1 is LGHDT, CDR2 YNNKEL, per germline (reference sequence). The CDR3 has 14 residues. DNA for the CDR3: TGTGCCAGCAGCCTGACAGGGGCGGATTCACCCCTCCACTTT. Amino acid sequence: CASSLTGADSPLHF.

The chain uses TRBV11-2 and TRBJ2-1; no definite D call. Deletions cut 1 base from V and 11 bases from J, with 6 bases between. Germline lookup yields CDR1 SGHAT and CDR2 FQNNGV. The length of the CDR3 is 11 residues. CDR3 region: CASSLGTQQFF. The CDR3 DNA sequence: TGTGCCAGCAGCTTAGGAACTCAGCAGTTCTTC.

CDR3 in DNA: TGCGCCAGCAGCCCCGGTGCTAGGGGCTCCTCCTACGAGCAGTACTTC. This translates into CASSPGARGSSYEQYF. The chain is built from TRBV4-1 and TRBJ2-7; possibly TRBD1 for D (5 bases). Looked up from germline, CDR1 is MGHRA and CDR2 is YSYEKL. The CDR3 is made up of 16 amino acids. The V gene lost 4 bases and the J gene lost 0 bases, with 16 bases spanning the gap.

This clone occurred a few times. The V call is TRBV9, the J call TRBJ1-1; maybe TRBD1 (6 bases). Germline lookup yields CDR1 SGDLS and CDR2 YYNGEE. The V end was cut by 0 bases, the J end by 1 base, with 13 bases between. The CDR3 consists of 16 residues. CDR3 protein: CASSVEFGGRNTEAFF. The CDR3 DNA reads as TGTGCCAGCAGCGTAGAGTTCGGGGGCCGGAACACTGAAGCTTTCTTT. The variable domain in full, with the rest retrieved from reference TRBV9 and TRBJ1-1, is DSGVTQTPKHLITATGQRVTLRCSPRSGDLSVYWYQQSLDQGLQFLIQYYNGEERAKGNILERFSAQQFPDLHSELNLSSLELGDSALYFCASSVEFGGRNTEAFFGQGTRLTVV.

V usage is TRBV19 and J usage is TRBJ1-2; TRBD1 might be the D (5 bases). Trimming stripped 11 bases from V and 5 bases from J, with 9 bases between. In germline, CDR1 is LNHDA, CDR2 SQIVND (reference sequence). CDR3 length: 10 residues. The CDR3 DNA reads as TGTGCCGCCCGGGGGTATGGCTACACCTTC. It codes for CAARGYGYTF.

This clone was found a few times. The chain links TRBV5-1 to TRBJ1-3; D is ambiguous. The CDR3 has 14 amino acids. Germline CDR1 SGHRS, CDR2 YFSETQ. Trimming pared 3 bases from V and 3 bases from J, leaving 10 bases between. Written as DNA, the CDR3 is TGCGCCAGCAGCTGGCGGGGTGGTGGAAACACCATATATTTT. Residues: CASSWRGGGNTIYF.

This chain links TRBV7-8 with TRBJ2-2, with TRBD2 as a possible D gene (6 bases). Germline assignment: CDR1 SGHVS and CDR2 FQNEAQ. Trimming took 4 bases from V and 1 from J, leaving 19 bases between them. This CDR3 contains 18 residues. The CDR3 sequence: CASSSTLGGGGNTGELFF. CDR3 DNA: TGTGCCAGCAGCTCCACCCTGGGGGGTGGTGGGAACACCGGGGAGCTGTTTTTT.

This clone has more than one count but fewer than ten. The chain couples TRBV9 to TRBJ2-1; 9 bases agree with TRBD2. CDR3 length: 14 residues. CDR1 is SGDLS and CDR2 is YYNGEE in the germline V gene. With 4 bases clipped from V and 6 bases from J, the junction kept 5 bases outside the gene matches. CDR3 sequence (DNA): TGTGCCAGCAGCACCGGACTAGCGCGCAATGAGCAGTTCTTC. Amino acid sequence: CASSTGLARNEQFF.

The gene calls are TRBV20-1 and TRBJ2-7; D uncertain. Germline V CDR1 and CDR2: DFQATT, SNEGSKA (reference sequence). The CDR3 is 10 amino acids. Trimming shortened V by 0 bases and J by 4 bases, and 1 base separated the two germline ends. The chain's CDR3 is CSARDYEQYF. CDR3 sequence (DNA): TGCAGTGCTAGAGATTACGAGCAGTACTTC.

V is TRBV18 and J is TRBJ2-2, with 7 bases that match TRBD1. V was pared by 6 bases and J by 4 bases, with 11 bases of the junction left unmatched. Germline assignment: CDR1 KGHSH and CDR2 LQKENI. There are 16 residues in the CDR3. The CDR3 DNA reads as TGTGCCAGCTCGCCGACCACAGGGGTAGCCACCGGGGAGCTGTTTTTT. Its translation: CASSPTTGVATGELFF.